The T cell receptor (beta chain) under discussion was sequenced for a study of CD8 T cells in ankylosing spondylitis. TCRdb itself ran the 5' RACE reads through MiXCR, one entry per CDR3 protein. This sample has 350,000 to 450,000 distinct CDR3 sequences, with 20% to 30% found just once. The study, taken as a whole, reports: Clones linked to disease were reported to show significant enrichment in matched ankylosing spondylitis synovial fluid. Blood of patients with ankylosing spondylitis appeared to be characterized by a TCR beta motif of several highly homologous variants.

V lost 3 bases and J lost 8, with 14 bases in between. From germline, CDR1 is SGHRS and CDR2 YFSETQ. The CDR3 contains 14 residues. With regard to this clonotype: No antigen is known for it.

The chain employs TRBV5-1 and TRBJ1-4; D may be TRBD1 (5 bases). The source material was blood, either unsorted or a sorted T cell fraction (not recorded which). The receptor was isolated from a male donor with ankylosing spondylitis. CDR3: CASSYGTGEEKLFF. CDR3 DNA: TGCGCCAGCAGCTACGGGACGGGAGAGGAAAAACTGTTTTTT. The complete variable domain, with remaining parts taken from reference TRBV5-1 and TRBJ1-4, reads KAGVTQTPRYLIKTRGQQVTLSCSPISGHRSVSWYQQTPGQGLQFLFEYFSETQRNKGNFPGRFSGRQFSNSRSEMNVSTLELGDSALYLCASSYGTGEEKLFFGSGTQLSVL.